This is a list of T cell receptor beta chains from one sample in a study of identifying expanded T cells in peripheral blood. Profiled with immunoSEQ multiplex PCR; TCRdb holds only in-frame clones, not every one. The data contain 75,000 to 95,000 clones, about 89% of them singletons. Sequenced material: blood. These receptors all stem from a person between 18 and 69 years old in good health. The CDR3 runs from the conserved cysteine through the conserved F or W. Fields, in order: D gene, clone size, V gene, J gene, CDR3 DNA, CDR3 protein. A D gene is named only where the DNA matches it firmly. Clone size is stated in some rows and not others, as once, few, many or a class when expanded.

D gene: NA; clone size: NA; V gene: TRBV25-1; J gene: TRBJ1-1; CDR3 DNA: TGTGCCAGCACCTCGACGGGACGGTTCGAAGAAGCTTTCTTT; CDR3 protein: CASTSTGRFEEAFF
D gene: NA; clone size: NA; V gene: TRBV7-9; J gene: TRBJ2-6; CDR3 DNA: TGTGCCAGCAGCTTTTTGAGCTCTGGGGCCAACGTCCTGACTTTC; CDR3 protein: CASSFLSSGANVLTF
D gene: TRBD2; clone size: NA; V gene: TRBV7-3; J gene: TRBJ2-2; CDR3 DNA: TGTGCCAGCAGCTTAGGGACTAGTCGTCCCGGGGAGCTGTTTTTT; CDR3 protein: CASSLGTSRPGELFF
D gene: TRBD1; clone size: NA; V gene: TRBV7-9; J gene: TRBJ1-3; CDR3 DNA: TGTGCCAGCAGCTTAGTCCCGACAGGGGGCAACACCATATATTTT; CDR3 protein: CASSLVPTGGNTIYF
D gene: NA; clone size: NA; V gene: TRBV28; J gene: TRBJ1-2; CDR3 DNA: TGTGCCAGCAGTTTTGGCGCCTATGGCTACACCTTC; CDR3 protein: CASSFGAYGYTF
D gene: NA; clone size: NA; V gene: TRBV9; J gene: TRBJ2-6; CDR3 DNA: TGTGCCAGCAGCGTAGCTGGGGCCAACGTCCTGACTTTC; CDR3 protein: CASSVAGANVLTF
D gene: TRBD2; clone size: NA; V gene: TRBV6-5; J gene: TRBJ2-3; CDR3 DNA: TGTGCCAGCAGTTTACTGGCTAGCGGGGGTCTAGATACGCAGTATTTT; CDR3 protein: CASSLLASGGLDTQYF
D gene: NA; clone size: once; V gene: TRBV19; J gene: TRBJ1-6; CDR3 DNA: TGTGCCAGTAGTACCGGGAATCTCTATAATTCACCCCTCCACTTT; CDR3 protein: CASSTGNLYNSPLHF
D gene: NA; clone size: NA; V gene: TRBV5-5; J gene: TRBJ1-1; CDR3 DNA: TGTGCCAGCAGCCAAACGGAGGGCGGTGAAGCTTTCTTT; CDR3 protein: CASSQTEGGEAFF
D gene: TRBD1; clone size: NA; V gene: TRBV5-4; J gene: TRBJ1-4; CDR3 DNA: TGTGCCAGCAGCCAGGACAGGGGGGATGAAAAACTGTTTTTT; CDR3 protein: CASSQDRGDEKLFF
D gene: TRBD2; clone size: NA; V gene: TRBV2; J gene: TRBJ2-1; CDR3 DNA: TGTGCCAGCAGTCCGGGACTAGCGGATTACAATGAGCAGTTCTTC; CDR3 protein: CASSPGLADYNEQFF
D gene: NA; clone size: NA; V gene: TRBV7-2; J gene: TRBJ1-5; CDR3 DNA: TGTGCCAGCAGCTCTAGACAGGGCAATCAGCCCCAGCATTTT; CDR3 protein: CASSSRQGNQPQHF
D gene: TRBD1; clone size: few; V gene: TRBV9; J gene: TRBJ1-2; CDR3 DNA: TGTGCCAGCAGCGTAGGGAAGATGGGGACAGGGGCGTGGGGCTACACCTTC; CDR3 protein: CASSVGKMGTGAWGYTF
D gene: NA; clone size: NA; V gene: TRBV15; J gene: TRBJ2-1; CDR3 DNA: TGTGCCACCAGCGCCCCGAGCTTGGTGGGTGAGCAGTTCTTC; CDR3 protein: CATSAPSLVGEQFF
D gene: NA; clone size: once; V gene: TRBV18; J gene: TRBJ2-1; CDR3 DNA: TGTGCCAGCTTACCCCCTCTCTCCTACAATGAGCAGTTCTTC; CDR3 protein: CASLPPLSYNEQFF
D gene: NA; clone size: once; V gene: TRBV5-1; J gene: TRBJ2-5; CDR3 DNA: TGCGCCAGCAGCTTTCGGGTCGGGAGACAGGGCATCCAAGAGACCCAGTACTTC; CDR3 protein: CASSFRVGRQGIQETQYF
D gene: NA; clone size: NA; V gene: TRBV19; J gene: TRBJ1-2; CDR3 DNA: TGTGCCAGCTCTAATTGGGTTAGGGGCGGCTACACCTTC; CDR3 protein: CASSNWVRGGYTF
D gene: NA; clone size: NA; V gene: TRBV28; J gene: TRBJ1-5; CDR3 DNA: TGTGCCAGCAGTTTACGGTGGGACGCAGTACATAGCAATCAGCCCCAGCATTTT; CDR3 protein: CASSLRWDAVHSNQPQHF
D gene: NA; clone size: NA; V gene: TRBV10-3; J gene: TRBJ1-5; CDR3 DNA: TGTGCCATCAGTGAGTCCCGGTTCCCTGAGCAGCCCCAGCATTTT; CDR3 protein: CAISESRFPEQPQHF
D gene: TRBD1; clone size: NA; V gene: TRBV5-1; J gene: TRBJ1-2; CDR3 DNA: TGCGCCAGCAGCGCACAGGGGGGTTCCTATGGCTACACCTTC; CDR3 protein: CASSAQGGSYGYTF
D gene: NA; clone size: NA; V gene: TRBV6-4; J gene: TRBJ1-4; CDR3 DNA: TGTGCCAGCGACGGGTTGAGAACTAATGAAAAACTGTTTTTT; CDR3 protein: CASDGLRTNEKLFF
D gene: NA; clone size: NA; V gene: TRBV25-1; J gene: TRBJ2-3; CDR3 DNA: TGTGCCAGCAGTGATGAGACCCACCGGGATACGCAGTATTTT; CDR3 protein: CASSDETHRDTQYF
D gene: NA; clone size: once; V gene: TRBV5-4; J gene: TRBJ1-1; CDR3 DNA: TGTGCCAGCAGCTTACGATCTCCGTCACCCGAAAACACTGAAGCTTTCTTT; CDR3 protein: CASSLRSPSPENTEAFF
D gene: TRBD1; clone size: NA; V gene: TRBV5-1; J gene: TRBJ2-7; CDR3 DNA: TGCGCCAGCAGCCAGACAGGGGGCCCCTACGAGCAGTACTTC; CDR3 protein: CASSQTGGPYEQYF
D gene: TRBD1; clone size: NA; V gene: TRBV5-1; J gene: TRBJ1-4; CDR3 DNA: TGCGCCAGCAGCTCTTGGCGGTTACGTGACAGGGAGCGTTCCGAGGATGCGGAAAAACTGTTTTTT; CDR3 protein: CASSSWRLRDRERSEDAEKLFF
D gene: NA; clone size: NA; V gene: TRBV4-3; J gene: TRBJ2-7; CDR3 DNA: TGCGCCAGCAGCCCTGACACGGCTGGGGCTTACGAGCAGTACTTC; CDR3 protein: CASSPDTAGAYEQYF
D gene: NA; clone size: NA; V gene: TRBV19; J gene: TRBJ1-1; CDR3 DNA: TGTGCCAGTAGCACCCGGCGAGGGACGGCAGGGGATAGTACTGAAGCTTTCTTT; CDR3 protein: CASSTRRGTAGDSTEAFF
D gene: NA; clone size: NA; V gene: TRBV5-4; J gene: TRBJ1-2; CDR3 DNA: TGTGCCAGCAGCTCTCTTGTTCAGCGGGGCTACACCTTC; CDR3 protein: CASSSLVQRGYTF
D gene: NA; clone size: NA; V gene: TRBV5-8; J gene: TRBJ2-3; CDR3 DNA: TGTGCCAGCAGCCCGGGATTACTGGAGGCAGATACGCAGTATTTT; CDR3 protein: CASSPGLLEADTQYF
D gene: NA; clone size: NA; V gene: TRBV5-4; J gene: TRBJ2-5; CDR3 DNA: TGTGCCAGCAGCCTAGGGCCCCAAGAGACCCAGTACTTC; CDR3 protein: CASSLGPQETQYF
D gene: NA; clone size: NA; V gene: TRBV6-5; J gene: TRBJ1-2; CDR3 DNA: TGTGCCAGCAGTTACTCCGGTTCCTATGGCTACACCTTC; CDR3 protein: CASSYSGSYGYTF
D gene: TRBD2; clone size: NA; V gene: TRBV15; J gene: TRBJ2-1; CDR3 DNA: TGTGCCACCACGGCCACTAGCGAATACAATGAGCAGTTCTTC; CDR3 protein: CATTATSEYNEQFF
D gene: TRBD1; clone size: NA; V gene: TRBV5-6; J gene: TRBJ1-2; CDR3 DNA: TGTGCCAGCAGCCTAGACAGGGGCGCTCTCTATGGCTACACCTTC; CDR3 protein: CASSLDRGALYGYTF
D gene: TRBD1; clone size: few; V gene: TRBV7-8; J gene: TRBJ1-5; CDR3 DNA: TGTGCCAGCAGCAAAGAGACAGGGAGACCGCCCCAGCATTTT; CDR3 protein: CASSKETGRPPQHF
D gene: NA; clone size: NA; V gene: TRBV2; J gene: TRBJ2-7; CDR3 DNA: TGTGCCAGCACCGAATGGGCGGGGGCCCCATACGAGCAGTACTTC; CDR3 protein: CASTEWAGAPYEQYF
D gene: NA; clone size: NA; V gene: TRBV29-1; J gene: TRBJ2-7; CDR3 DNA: TGCAGCGTTGAAGACAAGATCTACGAGCAGTACTTC; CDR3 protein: CSVEDKIYEQYF
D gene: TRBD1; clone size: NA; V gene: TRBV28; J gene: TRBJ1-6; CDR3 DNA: TGTGCCAGCACCTCGGTTCCAGGGGGGAATTCACCCCTCCACTTT; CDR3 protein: CASTSVPGGNSPLHF
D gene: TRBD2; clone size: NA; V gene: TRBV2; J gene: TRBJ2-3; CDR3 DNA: TGTGCCAGCAGGAGACTAGCGGGAGTCGGGGCAGATACGCAGTATTTT; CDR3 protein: CASRRLAGVGADTQYF
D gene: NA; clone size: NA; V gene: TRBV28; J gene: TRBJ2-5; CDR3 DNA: TGTGCCAGCAGTTTACGGTCCTGGGGGCGAGAGACCCAGTACTTC; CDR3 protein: CASSLRSWGRETQYF
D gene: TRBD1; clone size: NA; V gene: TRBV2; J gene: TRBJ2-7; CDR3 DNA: TGTGCCAGCTACAGGGGGTACGAGCAGTACTTC; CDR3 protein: CASYRGYEQYF
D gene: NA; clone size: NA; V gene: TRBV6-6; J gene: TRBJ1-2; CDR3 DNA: TGTGCCAGCAGTTGGTCCCCCGCGGCGGCCTCTTATGGCTACACCTTC; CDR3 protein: CASSWSPAAASYGYTF
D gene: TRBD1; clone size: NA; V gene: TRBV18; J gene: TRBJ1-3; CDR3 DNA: TGTGCCAGCTCACCCCTCCCCCCCGGGACAGGGAGCCCAGCGTTCTCTGGAAACACCATATATTTT; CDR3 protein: CASSPLPPGTGSPAFSGNTIYF
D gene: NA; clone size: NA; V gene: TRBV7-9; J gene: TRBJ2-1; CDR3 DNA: TGTGCCAGCAGCCGTCGGCGAGGGGGGTACTACAATGAGCAGTTCTTC; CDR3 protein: CASSRRRGGYYNEQFF
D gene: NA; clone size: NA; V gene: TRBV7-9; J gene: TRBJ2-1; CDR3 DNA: TGTGCCAGCAGCTCACCCGGGGGCCTAGCGACCAATGAGCAGTTCTTC; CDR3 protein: CASSSPGGLATNEQFF
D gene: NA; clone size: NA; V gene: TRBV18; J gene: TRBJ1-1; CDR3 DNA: TGTGCCAGCTCACCAAACGTTCGAGGGGAAGCTTTCTTT; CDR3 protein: CASSPNVRGEAFF
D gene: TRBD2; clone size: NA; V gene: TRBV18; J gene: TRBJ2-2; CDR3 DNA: TGTGCCAGCTCACCCCAAGCGGGGCCCACCGGGGAGCTGTTTTTT; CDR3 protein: CASSPQAGPTGELFF
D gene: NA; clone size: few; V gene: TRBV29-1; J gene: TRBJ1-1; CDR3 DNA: TGCAGCGTTGAAGAGGGCGGAGGGACTGAAGCTTTCTTT; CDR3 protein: CSVEEGGGTEAFF
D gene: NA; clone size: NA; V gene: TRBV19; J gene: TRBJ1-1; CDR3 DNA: TGTGCCAGTGGGAACAGTGAAGCTTTCTTT; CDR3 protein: CASGNSEAFF
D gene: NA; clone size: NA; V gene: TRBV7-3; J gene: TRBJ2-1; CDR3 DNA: TGTGCCAGCAGCTTATCGACTAGCTCCTACAATGAGCAGTTCTTC; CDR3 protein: CASSLSTSSYNEQFF
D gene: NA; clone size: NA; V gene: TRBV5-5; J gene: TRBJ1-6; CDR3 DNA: TGTGCCAGCAGCTTGGAGGACAGTTTCTTTAATTCACCCCTCCACTTT; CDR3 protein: CASSLEDSFFNSPLHF
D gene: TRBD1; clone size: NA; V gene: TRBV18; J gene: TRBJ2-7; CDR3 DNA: TGTGCCAGCTCACCAGGGACAGCAATATACCACCGCTCCTACGAGCAGTACTTC; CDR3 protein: CASSPGTAIYHRSYEQYF